The source of this T cell receptor beta chain is a study of T cells in Graves' hyperthyroidism and ophthalmopathy. Regarding the study as a whole: Ophthalmopathy and stable hyperthyroidism were separated by a 13 V-J model.

V was pared by 3 bases and J by 1 base, with 9 bases of the junction left unmatched. The CDR3 is 17 amino acids. The germline CDR1 and CDR2 sequences are KGHDR and SFDVKD. Regions amplified from RNA transcripts were the TCR beta CDR3 regions. Carried out on the TCR CDR3, a first-round RT-PCR used the HTBI primer set. TCRdb re-derived calls from the multiplex PCR reads in MiXCR, one entry per CDR3 protein. Of a few hundred thousand distinct CDR3 sequences listed, more than 12% were seen once; the top ten hold around 20%. This clonotype came up many times. Its target is unknown. Lactation, pregnancy, other autoimmune disease or uncontrolled infection excluded patients. In making diagnoses, clinical symptoms, serum thyroxine and TRAb, thyroid ultrasound and orbital computed tomography were all used.

The TCR was taken from a woman aged 30 to 39 with Graves' ophthalmopathy. Material for sequencing was blood. The chain has TRBV24-1 and TRBJ2-3, with 7 bases aligning to TRBD2. As DNA, the CDR3 is TGTGCCACCAGTGATCCCACCCCTACTAGCGGCACAGATACGCAGTATTTT. As protein: CATSDPTPTSGTDTQYF.